This TCR beta chain is from a study of Graves' ophthalmopathy and Graves' hyperthyroidism. In this sample, this clonotype turned up a few times. TCR beta CDR3 amplification used RNA transcripts. First-round RT-PCR used HTBI primers; second-round multiplex PCR followed. TCRdb processed the multiplex PCR reads anew with MiXCR; each CDR3 protein has one entry. The top ten clones hold 5.5% to 8% of a sample with more than 300,000 distinct CDR3 sequences, 15% of them seen once. Germline assignment: CDR1 SGHTA and CDR2 FQGTGA. CDR3 size: 15 residues. V was trimmed by 2 bases and J by 7 bases, leaving 12 bases between them.

This TCR was sampled from a woman younger than 35 with stable Graves' hyperthyroidism. This rearrangement joins TRBV7-3 to TRBJ1-6; the D gene is possibly TRBD1 (6 bases). Sequenced: peripheral blood. The CDR3 region is CASSLGGGQNSPLHF. The CDR3 DNA reads as TGTGCCAGCAGCTTAGGAGGGGGGCAGAATTCACCCCTCCACTTT. Looking up the rest from reference TRBV7-3 and TRBJ1-6 gives the full variable domain: GAGVSQTPSNKVTEKGKYVELRCDPISGHTALYWYRQSLGQGPEFLIYFQGTGAADDSGLPNDRFFAVRPEGSVSTLKIQRTERGDSAVYLCASSLGGGQNSPLHFGNGTRLTVT.